Below, one TCR beta chain is given with its context. The antigen remains undetermined. The data originate from a study of vaccination effects on CD4 cells after COVID-19. About the research overall: Within the ViraFEST assay, antigen-specific CD4+ T cells underwent expansion with viral peptide pools prior to sequencing. Wells containing over 1.5 million PBMC each were cultured with 10 IU/ml IL-2 and 8 to 10 ug/ml peptides. Overall study findings and caveats: Small numbers of convalescent patients limited the study. It also lacked early post-infection timepoints. By a late point after vaccination, infection- and vaccine-induced clones had shrunk markedly through clonal contraction.

TCRdb's table, derived via immunoSEQ multiplex PCR, lists solely in-frame clones and lacks some. The sample yields approximately 47,000 clones, approximately 70% seen once. Following culture for roughly 10 days, CD4+ T cells were isolated. The vaccine given was either BNT162b2 or mRNA-1273, in two doses. The sample in question was CD4+ T cells from PBMCs cultured without peptide, obtained after COVID-19 vaccination. This TCR was sampled from a human donor who received a COVID-19 vaccine.

The CDR3 region has the DNA TGTGCCAGCAGTTACTCAAGGGTCAGCTATAATTCACCCCTCCACTTT. Its translation: CASSYSRVSYNSPLHF. This chain uses TRBV6-5 with TRBJ1-6; D remains unclear. V lost 0 bases and J lost 3, with 9 bases in between. Per the germline V gene, CDR1 is MNHEY and CDR2 is SVGAGI. The CDR3 has 16 residues.